The 27 T cell receptor beta chains given below trace back to one sample, sequenced in a study of response to subunit inactivated influenza vaccine. In TCRdb, the RT-PCR reads were re-called with MiXCR into one record per CDR3 protein. Of around 580,000 distinct CDR3 sequences in the sample, around 15% are singletons; the top ten hold 11%. This sample comprised PBMCs from blood, obtained about 12 days after vaccination. These receptors originate from a man aged 45-60 years who received an inactivated influenza vaccine.

The table lists this clonotype with many counts. The chain links TRBV28 to TRBJ2-5; 9 bases line up with TRBD1. The length of the CDR3 is 15 residues. The junction had 8 bases not matched to a gene; V was cut back by 5 bases and J by 4 bases. Looked up from germline, CDR1 is MDHEN and CDR2 is SYDVKM. CDR3 residues: CASSSYRGLGETQYF. DNA for the CDR3: TGTGCCAGCAGTAGCTACAGGGGGCTGGGAGAGACCCAGTACTTC.

This clonotype was picked up one time. The rearrangement uses TRBV6-7 and TRBJ2-3; 10 bases map to TRBD2. TRBV6-7 is treated as an ORF (open reading frame) with a function not yet certain. CDR3 length: 18 amino acids. The CDR3 protein is CTFSSPGLAEKSTDTQYF. CDR3 DNA sequence: TGTACCTTCAGTTCTCCCGGACTAGCGGAAAAATCCACAGATACGCAGTATTTT.

The chain links TRBV5-1 to TRBJ2-7, with D perhaps TRBD1 (6 bases). Looked up from germline, CDR1 is SGHRS and CDR2 is YFSETQ. V was cut by 4 bases and J by 5 bases, with 16 bases left in between. The CDR3 is 14 amino acids. DNA of the CDR3: TGCGCCAGCAGCGTTACAGGGATTAGGGACGAGCAGTACTTC. Its protein product is CASSVTGIRDEQYF. The full variable domain, with the rest looked up from reference TRBV5-1 and TRBJ2-7, is KAGVTQTPRYLIKTRGQQVTLSCSPISGHRSVSWYQQTPGQGLQFLFEYFSETQRNKGNFPGRFSGRQFSNSRSEMNVSTLELGDSALYLCASSVTGIRDEQYFGPGTRLTVT.

At least ten counts were recorded for this clonotype. CDR3 DNA: TGTGCCAGCAGTTTACTATTGGAAAACACCGGGGAGCTGTTTTTT. It yields the protein CASSLLLENTGELFF. The chain couples TRBV28 to TRBJ2-2; D is uncertain. The CDR3 has 15 amino acids. The ends were cut back, 2 bases at V and 2 bases at J, with 9 bases in the middle. The germline gives CDR1 MDHEN, CDR2 SYDVKM.

V is TRBV7-2 and J is TRBJ2-3; TRBD2 agrees at 8 bases. Trimming cost V 0 bases and J 2 bases; bases outside gene matches: 10. This CDR3 spans 18 amino acids. Per germline, CDR1 SGHTA and CDR2 FQGNSA. The CDR3 region has the DNA TGTGCCAGCAGCTTAGCCCCATTGGGCGGGAGGAACACAGATACGCAGTATTTT. It specifies CASSLAPLGGRNTDTQYF.

The rearrangement uses TRBV11-2 and TRBJ2-2; D possibly corresponds to TRBD1 (7 bases). V gave up 1 base and J gave up 5 bases, with 23 bases separating them. CDR1 SGHAT and CDR2 FQNNGV come from the germline V gene. The CDR3 totals 19 residues. The CDR3 reads CASSLGRYRDRGGTGELFF. The DNA of the CDR3 is TGTGCCAGCAGCTTAGGGAGATACCGGGACAGAGGAGGGACCGGGGAGCTGTTTTTT.

The chain couples TRBV5-1 to TRBJ2-1; 9 bases are a match to TRBD2. Germline CDR1 and CDR2: SGHRS and YFSETQ. The CDR3 runs to 16 residues. V shed 4 bases, J shed 5 bases, and the junction held 10 bases outside the gene matches. CDR3 in DNA: TGCGCCAGCAGCCTGATCGGACTAGCGAACCACAATGAGCAGTTCTTC. It translates to CASSLIGLANHNEQFF.

This clonotype came up a few times. V and J are TRBV18 and TRBJ2-1; TRBD2 agrees at 9 bases. This CDR3 is 15 amino acids long. The germline CDR1 and CDR2 sequences are KGHSH and LQKENI. Trimming took 1 base from V and 6 from J; bases not matched to a gene: 4. CDR3 sequence: CASSPLAGESNEQFF. The CDR3 DNA is TGTGCCAGCTCACCACTAGCGGGAGAGAGCAATGAGCAGTTCTTC.

The chain couples TRBV20-1 to TRBJ1-3, with D possibly TRBD1 on 5 matching bases. V shed 0 bases and J shed 4 bases, with 19 bases lying between them. This CDR3 comprises 17 residues. Per germline, CDR1 DFQATT and CDR2 SNEGSKA (reference sequence). The CDR3 nucleotides read TGCAGTGCTAGAGATCTCTTGGGCAGGGCGGAAGGAAACACCATATATTTT. The encoded protein is CSARDLLGRAEGNTIYF.

The sample holds a few counts of this clonotype. The rearrangement links TRBV4-2 to TRBJ2-7, with D uncertain. Germline lookup yields CDR1 LGHNA and CDR2 YNFKEQ. Trimming removed 0 bases at V and 1 base at J, with 10 bases between. There are 15 residues in the CDR3. CDR3 DNA sequence: TGTGCCAGCAGCCAAGAATGGGTGGCATCCTACGAGCAGTACTTC. It translates to CASSQEWVASYEQYF.

The V and J genes are TRBV20-1 and TRBJ1-5, with D possibly matching TRBD1 (5 bases). The CDR3 runs to 15 residues. The germline V gene encodes CDR1 DFQATT and CDR2 SNEGSKA (reference sequence). With 3 bases removed from V and 5 bases from J, the gap between germline ends came to 17 bases. CDR3 in DNA: TGCAGTGCTAGGCCCATGGGGCCGAAGCATCAGCCCCAGCATTTT. Translating gives CSARPMGPKHQPQHF.

This clonotype came up a few times. The chain employs TRBV28 and TRBJ2-7; TRBD2 agrees at 7 bases. The CDR3 sequence is 14 residues long. J gave up 3 bases and V 8 bases, and 10 bases lay outside the gene matches. Germline CDR1 reads MDHEN; CDR2 reads SYDVKM. CDR3 protein: CASGFAGDLYEQYF. Here the CDR3 DNA reads TGTGCCAGCGGCTTCGCGGGGGACCTCTACGAGCAGTACTTC.

The rearrangement joins TRBV19 to TRBJ1-5; no reliable D call. The CDR3 has 14 amino acids. The germline CDR1 and CDR2 sequences are LNHDA and SQIVND (reference sequence). Between the trimmed V and J ends, which lost 3 bases and 4 bases, there was a span of 10 bases. This CDR3 reads CASSIGATNQPQHF. The CDR3 DNA is TGTGCCAGTAGTATCGGAGCGACGAATCAGCCCCAGCATTTT.

The V gene is TRBV20-1, the J gene TRBJ2-7, with 10 bases identical to TRBD1. The CDR3 contains 19 residues. J lost 0 bases, V lost 5 bases, and 19 bases had no gene match. Germline V CDR1 and CDR2: DFQATT, SNEGSKA (reference sequence). CDR3 DNA: TGCAGTGCTCTGGGGCCTGACAGGGGGCAGAGGGCTAACTCCTACGAGCAGTACTTC. It yields the protein CSALGPDRGQRANSYEQYF.

The chain links TRBV4-2 to TRBJ2-1, with D possibly being TRBD1 or TRBD2 (5 bases each). Looked up from germline, CDR1 is LGHNA and CDR2 is YNFKEQ. V gave up 0 bases and J gave up 6 bases, with 12 bases separating them. CDR3 length equals 15 residues. CDR3 in amino acids: CASSQDRDASNEQFF. Written as DNA, the CDR3 is TGTGCCAGCAGCCAAGACCGGGACGCTAGCAATGAGCAGTTCTTC.

This chain connects TRBV20-1 to TRBJ2-7; either TRBD1 or TRBD2 may supply D (5 bases each). Trimming left V 5 bases short and J 3 bases short, with 17 bases between. This CDR3 is built from 14 residues. Germline V gene data show CDR1 as DFQATT and CDR2 as SNEGSKA (reference sequence). CDR3 in amino acids: CSAYRDRTVYEQYF. The DNA of the CDR3 is TGCAGTGCTTATCGGGACCGCACCGTCTACGAGCAGTACTTC.

This clonotype was counted a few times. The CDR3 sequence: CAISVGDTQYF. The CDR3, as DNA: TGTGCCATCAGTGTTGGAGATACGCAGTATTTT. This rearrangement joins TRBV10-3 to TRBJ2-3; unclear D gene. Deletions cut 4 bases from V and 5 bases from J, with 4 bases between. The germline V gene encodes CDR1 ENHRY and CDR2 SYGVKD. The CDR3 runs to 11 residues.

V usage is TRBV3-1 and J usage is TRBJ1-1; TRBD1 is a possible D gene (6 bases). With 1 base removed from V and 0 bases from J, the gap between germline ends came to 18 bases. The CDR3 extends over 18 amino acids. Germline loops: CDR1 LGHDT, CDR2 YNNKEL (reference sequence). CDR3 protein: CASSQVLARGAVNTEAFF. CDR3 in DNA: TGTGCCAGCAGCCAAGTCCTCGCCAGGGGCGCGGTGAACACTGAAGCTTTCTTT.

This clonotype has a handful of counts. The CDR3 bases are TGTGCCTGGGGACGGGATAATTCACCCCTCCACTTT. Translation gives CAWGRDNSPLHF. This chain links TRBV30 with TRBJ1-6, with no clear D. This CDR3 spans 12 amino acids. Germline-derived CDR1 and CDR2 are GTSNPN and SVGIG (reference sequence). Trimming removed 5 bases from V and 5 bases from J, with 7 bases in between.

This clonotype occurred once. The gene calls are TRBV5-6 and TRBJ2-1; 8 bases fit TRBD1. V was clipped by 3 bases and J by 7 bases; unmatched bases: 6. Germline V gene data show CDR1 as SGHDT and CDR2 as YYEEEE. The CDR3 runs to 14 residues. The CDR3 DNA sequence: TGTGCCAGCAGCTCTTATAACAGGGGGAATGAGCAGTTCTTC. The encoded protein is CASSSYNRGNEQFF.

This clonotype was seen at least ten times. The genes are TRBV9 and TRBJ2-1; possible D gene TRBD2, 7 bases. Trimming took off 0 bases at V and 7 bases at J, with 11 bases between the two ends. Looked up from germline, CDR1 is SGDLS and CDR2 is YYNGEE. The CDR3 loop spans 14 amino acids. CDR3 nucleotides: TGTGCCAGCAGCGTAGAGGGAGGGGGGAATGAGCAGTTCTTC. Protein: CASSVEGGGNEQFF.

The chain couples TRBV5-1 to TRBJ1-2, with TRBD1 matching 7 bases. The CDR3 loop spans 18 amino acids. The V and J ends lost 9 bases and 0 bases, in that order; junction bases with no gene match: 20. CDR1 is SGHRS, CDR2 YFSETQ, per germline. The CDR3 sequence is CATDDIQTGIASNYGYTF. In DNA form, the CDR3 reads TGCGCCACCGACGACATACAGACAGGGATCGCCTCTAACTATGGCTACACCTTC.

The rearrangement links TRBV20-1 to TRBJ1-3, with 7 bases lining up with TRBD1. V was pared by 5 bases and J by 0 bases, with 10 bases of the junction left unmatched. Germline-derived CDR1 and CDR2 are DFQATT and SNEGSKA (reference sequence). CDR3 length: 16 residues. The CDR3 loop reads CSAQHPTGYSGNTIYF. As DNA, the CDR3 is TGCAGTGCTCAACACCCGACAGGGTACTCTGGAAACACCATATATTTT.

The gene calls are TRBV7-8 and TRBJ2-1, with D unresolved. The CDR3 is made up of 14 amino acids. V was cut by 1 base and J by 8 bases, with 12 bases left in between. Germline CDR1 is SGHVS and CDR2 is FQNEAQ. CDR3 in amino acids: CASSLVGAGHEQFF. CDR3 bases: TGTGCCAGCAGCTTAGTTGGAGCTGGGCATGAGCAGTTCTTC.

J is TRBJ2-1 and V is TRBV29-1; 11 bases line up with TRBD2. Germline lookup yields CDR1 SQVTM and CDR2 ANQGSEA. The V segment lost 4 bases and the J segment 12 bases; nucleotides outside the gene matches: 11. The CDR3 has 14 residues. CDR3 in amino acids: CSVVNPIAGGPQFF. The CDR3 nucleotides read TGCAGCGTTGTTAACCCAATAGCGGGGGGGCCGCAGTTCTTC.

The CDR3 loop reads CASKLAGGGSGELFF. In DNA, the CDR3 is TGTGCCAGCAAATTAGCGGGAGGAGGTTCCGGGGAGCTGTTTTTT. This chain connects TRBV28 to TRBJ2-2, with 10 bases that match TRBD2. The CDR3 spans 15 residues. With V trimmed by 7 bases and J by 6 bases, 8 bases remained unmatched. The V gene's germline CDR1 is MDHEN and CDR2 SYDVKM.

The chain is built from TRBV10-3 and TRBJ2-1; 9 bases are a match to TRBD2. V lost 2 bases, J lost 3 bases, and 8 bases stayed unmatched. The CDR3 spans 17 residues. Germline lookup yields CDR1 ENHRY and CDR2 SYGVKD. The CDR3 DNA follows: TGTGCCATCAGTGAGACTCGATCTAGCGGGAACTACAATGAGCAGTTCTTC. Its translation is CAISETRSSGNYNEQFF.